This T cell receptor beta chain was retrieved from a study of human T cells and chemical hapten exposure. General observations from the study: Controls formed significantly fewer large CDR3 similarity clusters than expanded TCRs did. TCRs at a frequency above 1 in 1000 stayed unchanged with DPC sensitization.

Trimming took 1 base from V and 7 from J; bases not matched to a gene: 3. Germline-derived CDR1 and CDR2 are KGHDR and SFDVKD. This CDR3 has 15 residues. Time point defined: patch test 1, 2 weeks after DPC sensitization. Treatment described: therapeutic diphenylcyclopropenone sensitization with weekly scalp DPC. Unfractionated whole blood yielded total RNA. At patch-test visits, sampling came before the patch test. The library put unique molecular identifiers onto individual cDNA molecules. MiXCR was run by TCRdb on the RACE reads, yielding one entry per CDR3 protein. Of approximately 41,000 distinct CDR3 sequences listed, under 5% are singletons. Turning to this clonotype: Its antigen is not known.

This clonotype originated in a man between 45 and 60 years old with alopecia areata. Some clones in this sample may be carry-over from other donors' samples. The sample was whole blood, taken in connection with sensitization to the hapten diphenylcyclopropenone (DPC). This chain uses TRBV24-1 with TRBJ1-2; 12 nucleotides match TRBD1. The CDR3 coding sequence is TGTGCCACCAGTGATTTCGGGACAGGGGGCTCTGGCTACACCTTC. Residues: CATSDFGTGGSGYTF.